This TCR beta chain is from a study of blood T cell repertoires in COVID-19. Study-wide background: COVID-19 samples, acute and convalescent, were from the United States, Italy and Spain. From T cells, B-cell-depleted T cells, or PBMCs came the material, which was cDNA or gDNA.

Germline CDR1 is SGHKS and CDR2 is YYEKEE (reference sequence). V shed 2 bases, J shed 5 bases, and the junction held 4 bases outside the gene matches. This CDR3 has 15 amino acids. Assay: immunoSEQ multiplex PCR; the TCRdb copy retains only in-frame clones and omits some. The sample holds some 140,000 clones, around 73% seen once. This receptor was identified in a man in his 60s who had recovered from COVID-19. The sequenced sample consisted of peripheral blood. J is TRBJ1-5 and V is TRBV5-5; 10 bases match TRBD1. The CDR3 reads CASSLRTGGDQPQHF. CDR3 DNA sequence: TGTGCCAGCAGCTTAAGGACAGGGGGGGATCAGCCCCAGCATTTT.